The 14 T cell receptor beta chains in this list originate from one sample, sequenced in a study of cytomegalovirus exposure and HLA in healthy donors. Primers for the PCR totalled 60 Vbeta and 13 Jbeta. Measured with immunoSEQ multiplex PCR; TCRdb has only the in-frame clones, and not every one. The sample records about 130,000 clones, 60% to 85% being singletons. The material sequenced was PBMCs. The receptors shown here come from a man younger than 45 in good health and CMV-seronegative.

The chain's CDR3 is CASSAQGQTNEKLFF. Here the CDR3 DNA reads TGTGCCAGCAGTGCCCAGGGCCAAACTAATGAAAAACTGTTTTTT. The V gene is TRBV2, the J gene TRBJ1-4; tentatively, D is TRBD1 (5 bases). The germline gives CDR1 SNHLY, CDR2 FYNNEI. The germline V and J ends were trimmed by 4 bases and 1 base, with 10 bases remaining between them. The CDR3 consists of 15 residues.

This chain uses TRBV6-5 with TRBJ2-3, with 10 bases fitting TRBD2. CDR1 and CDR2 (germline): MNHEY, SVGAGI. J lost 6 bases, V lost 5 bases, and 5 bases had no gene match. CDR3 length: 14 amino acids. CDR3 loop: CASSSPGLADTQYF. In nucleotides, the CDR3 is TGTGCCAGCAGTAGCCCGGGACTAGCGGATACGCAGTATTTT.

The rearrangement joins TRBV5-4 to TRBJ1-2, with D tentatively TRBD1 (6 bases). The CDR3 is 17 amino acids. The germline CDR1 and CDR2 sequences are SGHNT and YYREEE (reference sequence). V was pared by 0 bases and J by 2 bases, with 17 bases between. This CDR3 is CASSLAGTTYKNYGYTF. CDR3 nucleotide sequence: TGTGCCAGCAGCTTGGCCGGGACAACTTACAAGAACTATGGCTACACCTTC.

V gene TRBV6-1 combines with J gene TRBJ2-7, with TRBD2 identical over 7 bases. The length of the CDR3 is 15 residues. The germline V gene has CDR1 MNHNS and CDR2 SASEGT. The junction had 11 bases not matched to a gene; V was cut back by 2 bases and J by 7 bases. The CDR3 DNA reads as TGTGCCAGCAGTGAAAACTGGGGGGGGGTGGGGGAGCAGTACTTC. It specifies CASSENWGGVGEQYF.

For the CDR3, the DNA is TGTGCCAGCAGCTTCGGCGGGGGGCAAGAGACCCAGTACTTC. This encodes CASSFGGGQETQYF. The chain has TRBV11-2 and TRBJ2-5, with TRBD2 identical over 8 bases. V dropped 3 bases and J dropped 2; count of bases not matched to a gene: 2. The CDR3 extends over 14 amino acids. Germline CDR1 and CDR2: SGHAT and FQNNGV.

The chain employs TRBV10-3 and TRBJ1-1, with TRBD1 matching 9 bases. Losses at the gene ends were 6 bases for V and 4 bases for J; bases not matched to a gene: 15. Germline CDR1 reads ENHRY; CDR2 reads SYGVKD. The CDR3 runs to 17 residues. CDR3 sequence (DNA): TGTGCCATCAGCCCCGGGGGACAGGGAGGTGGGACCACTGAAGCTTTCTTT. It codes for CAISPGGQGGGTTEAFF.

This chain uses TRBV7-7 with TRBJ2-5, with D perhaps TRBD2 (7 bases). Germline CDR1 reads SSHAT; CDR2 reads FNYEAQ (reference sequence). The CDR3 totals 14 residues. Trimming pared 5 bases from V and 1 base from J, leaving 11 bases between. CDR3 sequence reads: CASSPGGLQETQYF. CDR3 bases: TGTGCCAGCAGCCCGGGGGGCCTCCAAGAGACCCAGTACTTC.

CDR3 DNA: TGTGCCAGCAGCTCACTCGGGACTAACCAAGAGACCCAGTACTTC. Its protein is CASSSLGTNQETQYF. The chain couples TRBV2 to TRBJ2-5; the match to TRBD2 covers 7 bases. Trimming at V came to 6 bases and at J to 0 bases, leaving 7 bases not matched to a gene. The CDR3 runs 15 residues. CDR1 and CDR2 from the germline V gene are SNHLY and FYNNEI.

The V call is TRBV6-6, the J call TRBJ1-5, with TRBD1 matching over 11 bases. From germline, CDR1 is MNHNY and CDR2 SVGAGI (reference sequence). The CDR3 length is 15 residues. V was pared by 6 bases and J by 6 bases, with 7 bases of the junction left unmatched. CDR3 DNA: TGTGCCAGCAGCCAGGACAGGGGGCTTGGTCAGCCCCAGCATTTT. It yields the protein CASSQDRGLGQPQHF.

The rearrangement joins TRBV30 to TRBJ2-7; 10 positions match TRBD1. The germline V gene encodes CDR1 GTSNPN and CDR2 SVGIG (reference sequence). V shed 5 bases, J shed 3 bases, and the junction held 4 bases outside the gene matches. The CDR3 loop spans 13 amino acids. CDR3 residues: CAWARDRGYEQYF. CDR3 DNA: TGTGCCTGGGCCCGGGACAGGGGCTACGAGCAGTACTTC.

The V call is TRBV5-4, the J call TRBJ2-7, with 7 bases identical to TRBD1. The CDR3 covers 14 residues. The V gene end was trimmed by 4 bases and the J gene end by 0 bases; junction bases not matched to a gene: 4. Germline V gene lookup returns CDR1 SGHNT and CDR2 YYREEE (reference sequence). CDR3 sequence reads: CASSRDSSSYEQYF. CDR3 DNA sequence: TGTGCCAGCAGCCGGGACAGCTCCTCCTACGAGCAGTACTTC.

Only one count was recorded for this clone. The CDR3 DNA reads TGTGCCAGCACCAGGGACAGGCTCGAGCAGTACTTC. Translated: CASTRDRLEQYF. V usage is TRBV6-1 and J usage is TRBJ2-7; TRBD1 aligns across 8 bases. J gave up 6 bases and V 7 bases, and 5 bases lay outside the gene matches. Germline V gene data show CDR1 as MNHNS and CDR2 as SASEGT. The CDR3 has 12 residues.

This clone occurred a few times. This chain links TRBV5-1 with TRBJ1-2; 7 bases align to TRBD1. Germline values: CDR1 SGHRS, CDR2 YFSETQ. The ends lost 0 bases at V and 5 bases at J; junction bases unmatched: 4. CDR3 length: 14 residues. CDR3 nucleotides: TGCGCCAGCAGCTTGGAGGGGGCGCGGTATGGCTACACCTTC. Translating gives CASSLEGARYGYTF.

The chain combines TRBV7-2 with TRBJ2-7; TRBD1 aligns across 8 bases. This CDR3 has 17 amino acids. Germline lookup yields CDR1 SGHTA and CDR2 FQGNSA. Trimming at V came to 2 bases and at J to 3 bases, leaving 12 bases not matched to a gene. CDR3 DNA: TGTGCCAGCAGCTTATTCTCACCGAGACAGGGGAACTACGAGCAGTACTTC. Amino acid sequence: CASSLFSPRQGNYEQYF. Full variable domain (missing parts from reference TRBV7-2 and TRBJ2-7): GAGVSQSPSNKVTEKGKDVELRCDPISGHTALYWYRQSLGQGLEFLIYFQGNSAPDKSGLPSDRFSAERTGGSVSTLTIQRTQQEDSAVYLCASSLFSPRQGNYEQYFGPGTRLTVT.